This passage covers 10 T cell receptor beta chains from one sample sequenced in a study of T cell responses to AZD1222 COVID-19 vaccine. This table comes from immunoSEQ multiplex PCR, and its TCRdb copy is limited to in-frame clones, with some not included. The sample lists fewer than 150,000 clones, over 75% seen once, with 7.5% to 8% in the top ten. The material sequenced was peripheral blood, taken on day 0 of AZD1222 vaccination. These receptors came from an adult in good health.

The genes are TRBV10-1 and TRBJ2-2; 10 bases match TRBD2. V dropped 0 bases and J dropped 0; count of bases not matched to a gene: 10. The germline gives CDR1 WNHNN, CDR2 SYGVQD (reference sequence). The CDR3 sequence is 20 residues long. In DNA, the CDR3 is TGCGCCAGCAGTGAGTCGCGGCTAGCGGGAGTCGTCCCGAACACCGGGGAGCTGTTTTTT. It specifies CASSESRLAGVVPNTGELFF.

The chain carries TRBV11-3 and TRBJ2-5; 8 nucleotides align to TRBD2. The CDR3 runs to 14 residues. In germline, CDR1 is SGHNT, CDR2 YENEEA. The V and J ends lost 2 bases and 3 bases, in that order; junction bases with no gene match: 2. The CDR3 region is CASSLMRGEETQYF. The CDR3, as DNA: TGTGCCAGCAGCTTAATGCGGGGGGAAGAGACCCAGTACTTC.

The chain employs TRBV6-2 or TRBV6-3 and TRBJ2-7, with a possible D match to TRBD1 (5 bases). CDR1 MNHEY and CDR2 SVGEGT come from the germline V gene. Trimming removed 2 bases at V and 6 bases at J, with 11 bases between. The length of the CDR3 is 13 residues. CDR3 bases: TGTGCCAGCAGTTACACCGACAGATCCGAGCAGTACTTC. Protein product: CASSYTDRSEQYF.

The genes are TRBV7-2 and TRBJ1-6; D is possibly TRBD1 (5 bases). Trimming left V 5 bases short and J 7 bases short, with 15 bases between. The CDR3 sequence is 15 residues long. Germline V gene data show CDR1 as SGHTA and CDR2 as FQGNSA. CDR3 in DNA: TGTGCCAGCAGCCCTCAGGCAGGGATAAATTCACCCCTCCACTTT. Translated: CASSPQAGINSPLHF.

V gene TRBV5-6 combines with J gene TRBJ1-1; TRBD1 is a possible D gene (5 bases). With 0 bases removed from V and 0 bases from J, the gap between germline ends came to 9 bases. The CDR3 contains 15 residues. From germline, CDR1 is SGHDT and CDR2 YYEEEE. The CDR3 loop is CASSLGDRLNTEAFF. CDR3 sequence (DNA): TGTGCCAGCAGCTTGGGTGACAGATTGAACACTGAAGCTTTCTTT. The full variable domain, its missing parts supplied by reference TRBV5-6 and TRBJ1-1, is DAGVTQSPTHLIKTRGQQVTLRCSPKSGHDTVSWYQQALGQGPQFIFQYYEEEERQRGNFPDRFSGHQFPNYSSELNVNALLLGDSALYLCASSLGDRLNTEAFFGQGTRLTVV.

The chain links TRBV6-1 to TRBJ1-4; D is possibly TRBD1 (6 bases). The CDR3 is 16 amino acids. The germline CDR1 and CDR2 sequences are MNHNS and SASEGT. V lost 2 bases, J lost 3 bases, and 13 bases lay in between. Written as DNA, the CDR3 is TGTGCCAGCAGTGAATCGGTAGCAGGGGCTAATGAAAAACTGTTTTTT. It encodes CASSESVAGANEKLFF.

This clone was detected only a few times. This rearrangement joins TRBV30 to TRBJ1-4; possible D gene TRBD1, 5 bases. There are 15 residues in the CDR3. Trimming shortened V by 0 bases and J by 5 bases, and 13 bases separated the two germline ends. Germline CDR1 is GTSNPN and CDR2 is SVGIG (reference sequence). The CDR3 protein is CAWSVAGWGNEKLFF. The CDR3 DNA reads as TGTGCCTGGAGTGTAGCGGGTTGGGGGAATGAAAAACTGTTTTTT. The entire variable domain, with the rest obtained from reference TRBV30 and TRBJ1-4, is as follows: SQTIHQWPATLVQPVGSPLSLECTVEGTSNPNLYWYRQAAGRGLQLLFYSVGIGQISSEVPQNLSASRPQDRQFILSSKKLLLSDSGFYLCAWSVAGWGNEKLFFGSGTQLSVL.

V usage is TRBV6-5 and J usage is TRBJ2-5; D is possibly TRBD2 (6 bases). Trimming cost V 8 bases and J 5 bases, with 15 bases left between them. The germline V gene has CDR1 MNHEY and CDR2 SVGAGI. The CDR3 sequence is 13 residues long. For the CDR3, the DNA is TGTGCCAGCGGGCGGGGCGATCTTGAGACCCAGTACTTC. This translates into CASGRGDLETQYF.

This chain links TRBV9 with TRBJ2-7; D might be TRBD1 or TRBD2, each matching 5 bases. CDR3 length: 15 amino acids. Trimming shortened V by 4 bases and J by 0 bases, and 14 bases separated the two germline ends. Germline values: CDR1 SGDLS, CDR2 YYNGEE. The chain's CDR3 is CASSLRDQSSYEQYF. The CDR3 nucleotides read TGTGCCAGCAGCCTCCGGGACCAGAGCTCCTACGAGCAGTACTTC.

The chain links TRBV5-4 to TRBJ2-5, with 7 bases matching TRBD1. The germline V gene encodes CDR1 SGHNT and CDR2 YYREEE (reference sequence). The CDR3 totals 14 residues. V gave up 3 bases and J gave up 5 bases; unmatched junction bases: 7. The CDR3 reads CASSSNRGMETQYF. CDR3 nucleotides: TGTGCCAGCAGCTCGAACAGGGGTATGGAGACCCAGTACTTC.